This T cell receptor beta chain stems from a study of blood T cell repertoires in COVID-19. This CDR3 region has 15 residues. V lost 5 bases to trimming and J lost 4 bases, with 17 bases between them. CDR1 is SEHNR and CDR2 is FQNEAQ in the germline V gene (reference sequence). This clone was seen more than once but under ten times. Original processing methods: Estimates of nucleated cell counts were drawn from the amplification of reference gene primers. TCRdb's table, derived via immunoSEQ multiplex PCR, lists solely in-frame clones and lacks some. V and J calls and clone size are as listed in that table; D and trimming were resolved from the DNA. The top ten hold approximately 0.66% of the sample, which has about 200,000 clones, around 85% seen once.

The rearrangement uses TRBV7-9 and TRBJ1-2; tentatively, D is TRBD1 (5 bases). The sequence derives from a man aged 35 to 55 with acute or convalescent COVID-19. Sample: peripheral blood. The CDR3 sequence: CASSEFPRQSYGYTF. The CDR3 DNA is TGTGCCAGCAGCGAATTCCCTCGACAGAGCTATGGCTACACCTTC.